This T cell receptor beta chain was profiled in a study of beta chain features in type 1 diabetes. In germline, CDR1 is MDHEN, CDR2 SYDVKM. J gave up 2 bases and V 5 bases, and 8 bases lay outside the gene matches. CDR3 length: 17 residues. Notes on this clone: Its antigen remains unknown.

Findings and limits, study-wide: Patients with Type 1 diabetes showed moderately but significantly shorter TCRB CDR3s in all four CD4+ subsets.

Isolated RNA was reverse transcribed in full, so expressed TCRB transcripts were sequenced. Only in-frame clones appear in the TCRdb table, and some are missing; sequencing was by immunoSEQ multiplex PCR. Seen here are around 40,000 clones, 66% observed once, and the top ten hold 2% to 2.5%. V and J are TRBV28 and TRBJ2-6; 8 bases are shared with TRBD1. The origin of this receptor is a woman aged 18 to 35 with type 1 diabetes. The sequenced sample consisted of Tregs from blood. The CDR3: CASSRRTGPPGANVLTF. As DNA, the CDR3 is TGTGCCAGCAGTCGAAGGACAGGGCCGCCTGGGGCCAACGTCCTGACTTTC.